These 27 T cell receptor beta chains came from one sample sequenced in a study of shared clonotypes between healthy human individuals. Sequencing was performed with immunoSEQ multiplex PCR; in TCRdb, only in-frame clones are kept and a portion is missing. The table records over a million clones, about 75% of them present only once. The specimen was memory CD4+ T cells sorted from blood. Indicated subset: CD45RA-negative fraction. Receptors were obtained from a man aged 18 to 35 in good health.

Here the CDR3 reads CASSPPLPDSPLHF. The DNA of the CDR3 is TGTGCCAGCTCACCACCACTACCCGATTCACCCCTCCACTTT. The V call is TRBV18, the J call TRBJ1-6, with D unresolved. With 0 bases removed from V and 8 bases from J, the gap between germline ends came to 8 bases. The CDR3 spans 14 residues. Per the germline V gene, CDR1 is KGHSH and CDR2 is LQKENI. The full variable domain, rest sourced from reference TRBV18 and TRBJ1-6, is NAGVMQNPRHLVRRRGQEARLRCSPMKGHSHVYWYRQLPEEGLKFMVYLQKENIIDESGMPKERFSAEFPKEGPSILRIQQVVRGDSAAYFCASSPPLPDSPLHFGNGTRLTVT.

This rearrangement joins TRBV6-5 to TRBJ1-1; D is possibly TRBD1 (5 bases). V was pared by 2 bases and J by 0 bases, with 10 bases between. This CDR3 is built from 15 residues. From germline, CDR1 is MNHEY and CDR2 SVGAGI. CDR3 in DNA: TGTGCCAGCAGTTACAGGCGGACAATGAACACTGAAGCTTTCTTT. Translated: CASSYRRTMNTEAFF.

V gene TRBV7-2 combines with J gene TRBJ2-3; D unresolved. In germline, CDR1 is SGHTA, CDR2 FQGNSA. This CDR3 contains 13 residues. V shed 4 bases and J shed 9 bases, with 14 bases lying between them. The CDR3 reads CASSSLGPGTQYF. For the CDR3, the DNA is TGTGCCAGCAGCTCCCTGGGTCCTGGGACGCAGTATTTT.

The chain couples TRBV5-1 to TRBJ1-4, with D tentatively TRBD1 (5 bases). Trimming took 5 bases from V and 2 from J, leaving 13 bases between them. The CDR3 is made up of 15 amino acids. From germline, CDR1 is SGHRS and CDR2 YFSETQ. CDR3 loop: CASSLQAGTNEKLFF. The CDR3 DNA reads TGCGCCAGCAGTCTACAGGCAGGGACTAATGAAAAACTGTTTTTT.

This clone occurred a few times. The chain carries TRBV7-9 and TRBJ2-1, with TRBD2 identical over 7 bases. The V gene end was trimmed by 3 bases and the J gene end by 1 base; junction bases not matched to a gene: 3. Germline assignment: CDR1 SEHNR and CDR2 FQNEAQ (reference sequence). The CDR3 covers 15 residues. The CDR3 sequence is CASSFAGVSYNEQFF. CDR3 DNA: TGTGCCAGCAGCTTTGCGGGAGTATCCTACAATGAGCAGTTCTTC.

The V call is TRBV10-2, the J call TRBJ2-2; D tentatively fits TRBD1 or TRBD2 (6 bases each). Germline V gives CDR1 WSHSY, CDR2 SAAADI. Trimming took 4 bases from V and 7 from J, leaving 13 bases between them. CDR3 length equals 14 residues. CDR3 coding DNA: TGCGCCAGCAGTGTAGGGGGGCAGGTCGGGGAGCTGTTTTTT. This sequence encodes CASSVGGQVGELFF.

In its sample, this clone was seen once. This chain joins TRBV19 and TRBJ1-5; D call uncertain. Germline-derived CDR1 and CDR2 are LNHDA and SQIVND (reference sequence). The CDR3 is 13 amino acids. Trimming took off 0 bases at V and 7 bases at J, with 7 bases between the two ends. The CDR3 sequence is CASSIDRKQPQHF. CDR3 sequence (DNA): TGTGCCAGTAGTATAGATAGGAAACAGCCCCAGCATTTT.

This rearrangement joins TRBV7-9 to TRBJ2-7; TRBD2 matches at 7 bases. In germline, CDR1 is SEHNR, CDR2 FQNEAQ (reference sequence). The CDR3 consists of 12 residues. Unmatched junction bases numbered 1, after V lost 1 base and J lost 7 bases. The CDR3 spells CASSLGEGEQYF. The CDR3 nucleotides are TGTGCCAGCAGCTTAGGGGAGGGGGAGCAGTACTTC.

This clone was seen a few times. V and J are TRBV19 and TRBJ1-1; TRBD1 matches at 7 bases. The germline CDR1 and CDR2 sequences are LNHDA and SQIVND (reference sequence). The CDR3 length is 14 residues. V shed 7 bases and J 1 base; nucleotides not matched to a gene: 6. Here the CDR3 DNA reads TGTGCCAGTAACAATCAGGGGGGGAACACTGAAGCTTTCTTT. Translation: CASNNQGGNTEAFF.

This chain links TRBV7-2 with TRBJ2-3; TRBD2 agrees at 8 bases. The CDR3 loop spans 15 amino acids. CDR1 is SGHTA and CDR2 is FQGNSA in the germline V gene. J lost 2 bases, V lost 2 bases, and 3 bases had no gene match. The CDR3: CASSLPGGNTDTQYF. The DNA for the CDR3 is TGTGCCAGCAGCTTACCGGGGGGGAACACAGATACGCAGTATTTT.

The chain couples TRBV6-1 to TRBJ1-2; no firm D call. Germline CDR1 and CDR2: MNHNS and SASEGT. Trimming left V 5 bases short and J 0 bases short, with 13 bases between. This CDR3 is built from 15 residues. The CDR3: CASSTRSGSNYGYTF. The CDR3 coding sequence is TGTGCCAGCAGTACCCGCTCAGGCTCTAACTATGGCTACACCTTC.

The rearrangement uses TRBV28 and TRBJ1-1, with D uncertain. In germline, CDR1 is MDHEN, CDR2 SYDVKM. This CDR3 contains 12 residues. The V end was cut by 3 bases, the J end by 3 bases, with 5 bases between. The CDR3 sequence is CASSFGYTEAFF. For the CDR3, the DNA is TGTGCCAGCAGTTTTGGTTACACTGAAGCTTTCTTT.

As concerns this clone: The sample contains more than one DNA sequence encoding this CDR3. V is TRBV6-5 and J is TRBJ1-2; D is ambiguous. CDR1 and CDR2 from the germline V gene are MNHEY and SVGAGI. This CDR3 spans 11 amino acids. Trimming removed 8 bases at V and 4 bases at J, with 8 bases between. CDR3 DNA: TGTGCCAGCTCTGCCGGCTATGGCTACACCTTC. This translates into CASSAGYGYTF.

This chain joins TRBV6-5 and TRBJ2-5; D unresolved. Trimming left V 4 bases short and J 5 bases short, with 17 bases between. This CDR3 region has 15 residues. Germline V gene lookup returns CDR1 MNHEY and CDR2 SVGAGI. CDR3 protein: CASSLRAHAAETQYF. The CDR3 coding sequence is TGTGCCAGCAGTTTACGGGCCCATGCGGCTGAGACCCAGTACTTC.

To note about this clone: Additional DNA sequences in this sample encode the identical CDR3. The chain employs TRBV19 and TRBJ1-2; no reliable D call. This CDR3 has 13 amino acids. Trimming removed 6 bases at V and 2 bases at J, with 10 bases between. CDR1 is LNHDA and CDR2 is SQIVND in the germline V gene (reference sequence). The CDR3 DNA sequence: TGTGCCAGTAGCCGAGGATTAAACTATGGCTACACCTTC. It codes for CASSRGLNYGYTF.

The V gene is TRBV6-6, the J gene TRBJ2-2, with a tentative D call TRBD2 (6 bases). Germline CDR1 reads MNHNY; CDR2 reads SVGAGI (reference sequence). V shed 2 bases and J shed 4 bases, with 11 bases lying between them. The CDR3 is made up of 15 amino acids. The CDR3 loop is CASSYLEGGTGELFF. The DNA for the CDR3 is TGTGCCAGCAGTTACCTGGAGGGAGGCACCGGGGAGCTGTTTTTT.

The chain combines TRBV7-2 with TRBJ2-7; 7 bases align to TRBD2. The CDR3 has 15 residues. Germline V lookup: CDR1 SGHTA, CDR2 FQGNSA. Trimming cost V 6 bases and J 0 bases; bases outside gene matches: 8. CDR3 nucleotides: TGTGCCAGCAGTTTGAGCGGGACCAGCTCCTACGAGCAGTACTTC. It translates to CASSLSGTSSYEQYF.

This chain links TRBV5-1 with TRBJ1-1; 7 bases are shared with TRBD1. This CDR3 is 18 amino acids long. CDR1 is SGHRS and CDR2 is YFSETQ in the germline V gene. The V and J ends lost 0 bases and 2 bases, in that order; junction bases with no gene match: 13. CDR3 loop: CASSLAGGQSMSNTEAFF. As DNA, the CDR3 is TGCGCCAGCAGCTTGGCCGGGGGACAGTCCATGTCTAACACTGAAGCTTTCTTT.

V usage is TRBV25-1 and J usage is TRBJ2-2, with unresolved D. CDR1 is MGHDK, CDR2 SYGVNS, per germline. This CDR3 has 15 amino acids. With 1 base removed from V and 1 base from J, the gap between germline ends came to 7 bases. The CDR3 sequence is CASSEWQQNTGELFF. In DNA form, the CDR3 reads TGTGCCAGCAGTGAATGGCAGCAGAACACCGGGGAGCTGTTTTTT.

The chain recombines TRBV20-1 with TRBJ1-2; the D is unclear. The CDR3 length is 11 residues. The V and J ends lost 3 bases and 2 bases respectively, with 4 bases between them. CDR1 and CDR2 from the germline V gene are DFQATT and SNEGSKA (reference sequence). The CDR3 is CSASQNYGYTF. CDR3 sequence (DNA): TGCAGTGCTAGCCAGAACTATGGCTACACCTTC.

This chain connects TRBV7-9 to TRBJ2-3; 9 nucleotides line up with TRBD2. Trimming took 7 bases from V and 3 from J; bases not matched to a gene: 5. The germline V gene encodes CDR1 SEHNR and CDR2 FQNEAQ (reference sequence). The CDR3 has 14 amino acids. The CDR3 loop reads CASTTAGGTDTQYF. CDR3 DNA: TGTGCCAGCACAACAGCGGGGGGAACAGATACGCAGTATTTT.

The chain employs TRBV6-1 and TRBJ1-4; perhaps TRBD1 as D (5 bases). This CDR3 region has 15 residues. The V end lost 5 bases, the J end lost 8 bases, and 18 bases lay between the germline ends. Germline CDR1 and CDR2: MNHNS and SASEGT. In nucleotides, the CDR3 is TGTGCCAGCAGTCTCCTGGGGGGGACGGTCGAAAAACTGTTTTTT. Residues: CASSLLGGTVEKLFF.

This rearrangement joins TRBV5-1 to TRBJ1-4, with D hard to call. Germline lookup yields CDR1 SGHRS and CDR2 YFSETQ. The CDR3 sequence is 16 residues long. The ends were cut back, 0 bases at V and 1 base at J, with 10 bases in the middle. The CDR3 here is CASSLASAGTNEKLFF. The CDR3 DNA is TGCGCCAGCAGCTTGGCGTCGGCAGGAACTAATGAAAAACTGTTTTTT.

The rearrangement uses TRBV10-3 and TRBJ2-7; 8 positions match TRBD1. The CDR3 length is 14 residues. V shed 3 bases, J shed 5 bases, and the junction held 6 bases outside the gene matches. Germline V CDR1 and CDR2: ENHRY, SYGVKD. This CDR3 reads CAISERQGNDEQYF. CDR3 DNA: TGTGCCATCAGTGAACGACAGGGGAACGACGAGCAGTACTTC.

The CDR3 nucleotides read TGTGCCAGCAGTCCCTTCGATTGGAGGGCACCCCTCCACTTT. As protein: CASSPFDWRAPLHF. The genes are TRBV7-2 and TRBJ1-6; D is uncertain. Germline V gives CDR1 SGHTA, CDR2 FQGNSA. The V gene lost 6 bases and the J gene lost 11 bases, with 17 bases spanning the gap. The CDR3 length is 14 residues.

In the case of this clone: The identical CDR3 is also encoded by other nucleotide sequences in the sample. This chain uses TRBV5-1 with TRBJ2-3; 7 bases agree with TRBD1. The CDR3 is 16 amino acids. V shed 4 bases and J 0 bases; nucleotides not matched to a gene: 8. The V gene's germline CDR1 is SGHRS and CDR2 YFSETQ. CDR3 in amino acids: CASSLRQGTSTDTQYF. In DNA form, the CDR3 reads TGCGCCAGCAGCCTCCGACAGGGCACTAGCACAGATACGCAGTATTTT.

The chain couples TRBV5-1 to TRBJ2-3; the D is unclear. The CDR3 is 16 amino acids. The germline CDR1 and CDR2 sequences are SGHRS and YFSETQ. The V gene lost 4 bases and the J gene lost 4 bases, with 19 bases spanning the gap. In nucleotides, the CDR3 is TGCGCCAGCAGCCCCCGGGTGTTTTACGTACCAGATACGCAGTATTTT. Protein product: CASSPRVFYVPDTQYF.